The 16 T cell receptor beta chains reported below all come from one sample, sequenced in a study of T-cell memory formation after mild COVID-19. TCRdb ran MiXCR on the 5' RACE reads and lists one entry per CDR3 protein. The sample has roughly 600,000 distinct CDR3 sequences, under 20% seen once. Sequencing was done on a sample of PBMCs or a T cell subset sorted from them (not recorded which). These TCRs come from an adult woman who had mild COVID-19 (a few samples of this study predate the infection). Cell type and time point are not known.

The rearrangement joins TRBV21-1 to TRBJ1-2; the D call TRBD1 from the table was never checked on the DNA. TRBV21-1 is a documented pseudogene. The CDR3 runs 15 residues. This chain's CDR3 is CASSAQDRAGYGYTF. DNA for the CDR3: TGTGCCAGCAGTGCTCAAGACAGGGCTGGTTATGGCTACACCTTC.

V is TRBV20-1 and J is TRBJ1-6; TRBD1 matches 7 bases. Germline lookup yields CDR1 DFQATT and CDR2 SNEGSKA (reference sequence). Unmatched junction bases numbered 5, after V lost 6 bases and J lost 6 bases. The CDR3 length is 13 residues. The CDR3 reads CSATGAVNSPLHF. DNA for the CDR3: TGCAGTGCCACAGGGGCGGTTAATTCACCCCTCCACTTT.

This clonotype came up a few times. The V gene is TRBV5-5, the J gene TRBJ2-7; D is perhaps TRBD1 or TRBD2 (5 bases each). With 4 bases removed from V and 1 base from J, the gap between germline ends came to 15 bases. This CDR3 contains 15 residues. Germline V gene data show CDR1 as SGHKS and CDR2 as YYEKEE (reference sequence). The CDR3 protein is CASSARRDQSYEQYF. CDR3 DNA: TGTGCCAGCAGCGCTCGACGGGACCAATCCTACGAGCAGTACTTC.

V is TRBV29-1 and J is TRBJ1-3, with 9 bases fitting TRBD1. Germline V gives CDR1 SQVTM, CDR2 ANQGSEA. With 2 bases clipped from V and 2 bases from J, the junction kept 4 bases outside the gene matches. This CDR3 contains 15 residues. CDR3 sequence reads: CSVESGTGTGNTIYF. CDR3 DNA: TGCAGCGTTGAATCGGGGACAGGGACTGGAAACACCATATATTTT.

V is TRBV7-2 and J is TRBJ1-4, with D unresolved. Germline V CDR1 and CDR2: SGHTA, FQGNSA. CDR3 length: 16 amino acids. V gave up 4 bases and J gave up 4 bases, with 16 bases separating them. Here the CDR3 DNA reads TGTGCCAGCAGCTATCCCGCCCGAAGGGTTAATGAAAAACTGTTTTTT. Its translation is CASSYPARRVNEKLFF.

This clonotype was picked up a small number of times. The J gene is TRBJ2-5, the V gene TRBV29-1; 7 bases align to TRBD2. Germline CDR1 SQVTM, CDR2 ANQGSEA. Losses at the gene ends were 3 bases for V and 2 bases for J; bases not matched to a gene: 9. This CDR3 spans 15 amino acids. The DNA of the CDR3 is TGCAGCGTTGATGATCGGGGGGAAAGACAAGAGACCCAGTACTTC. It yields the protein CSVDDRGERQETQYF.

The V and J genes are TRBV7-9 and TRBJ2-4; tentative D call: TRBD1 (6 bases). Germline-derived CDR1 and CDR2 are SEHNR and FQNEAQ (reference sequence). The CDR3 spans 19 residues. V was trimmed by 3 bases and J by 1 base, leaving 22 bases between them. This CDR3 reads CASSFLLTGTVSAKNIQYF. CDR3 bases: TGTGCCAGCAGCTTTCTCTTGACAGGAACGGTATCGGCCAAAAACATTCAGTACTTC.

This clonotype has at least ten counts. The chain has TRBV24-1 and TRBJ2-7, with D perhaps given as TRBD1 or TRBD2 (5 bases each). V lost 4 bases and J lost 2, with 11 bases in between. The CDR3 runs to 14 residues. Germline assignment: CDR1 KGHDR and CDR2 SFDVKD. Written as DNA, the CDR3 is TGTGCCACCAGTGACCCTGGGGGACCCTACGAGCAGTACTTC. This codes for CATSDPGGPYEQYF.

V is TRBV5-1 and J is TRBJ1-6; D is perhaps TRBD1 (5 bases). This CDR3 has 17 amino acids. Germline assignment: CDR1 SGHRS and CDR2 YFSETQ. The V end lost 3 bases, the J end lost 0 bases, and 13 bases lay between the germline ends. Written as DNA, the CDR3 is TGCGCCAGCAGCTGGGACGGTCCGGGCTCCTATAATTCACCCCTCCACTTT. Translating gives CASSWDGPGSYNSPLHF.

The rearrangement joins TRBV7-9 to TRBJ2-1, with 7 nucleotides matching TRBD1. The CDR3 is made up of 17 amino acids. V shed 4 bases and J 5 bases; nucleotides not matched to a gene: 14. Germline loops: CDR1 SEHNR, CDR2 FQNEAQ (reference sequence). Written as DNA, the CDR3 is TGTGCCAGCAGCTCTAGCCAAAGGGGGCGGTTCAACAATGAGCAGTTCTTC. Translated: CASSSSQRGRFNNEQFF.

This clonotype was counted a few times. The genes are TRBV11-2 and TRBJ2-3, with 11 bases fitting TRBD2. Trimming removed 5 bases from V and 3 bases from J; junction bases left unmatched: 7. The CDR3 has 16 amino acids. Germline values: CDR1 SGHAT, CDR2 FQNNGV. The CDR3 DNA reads TGTGCCAGCAGCACGATAGCGGGGGGGTGGACAGATACGCAGTATTTT. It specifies CASSTIAGGWTDTQYF. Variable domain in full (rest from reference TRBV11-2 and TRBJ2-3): EAGVAQSPRYKIIEKRQSVAFWCNPISGHATLYWYQQILGQGPKLLIQFQNNGVVDDSQLPKDRFSAERLKGVDSTLKIQPAKLEDSAVYLCASSTIAGGWTDTQYFGPGTRLTVL.

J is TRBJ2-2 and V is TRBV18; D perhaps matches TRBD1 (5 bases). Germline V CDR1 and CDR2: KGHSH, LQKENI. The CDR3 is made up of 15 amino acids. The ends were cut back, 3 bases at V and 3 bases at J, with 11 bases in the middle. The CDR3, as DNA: TGTGCCAGCTCACCGGCAGGGCCGGACACCGGGGAGCTGTTTTTT. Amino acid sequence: CASSPAGPDTGELFF.

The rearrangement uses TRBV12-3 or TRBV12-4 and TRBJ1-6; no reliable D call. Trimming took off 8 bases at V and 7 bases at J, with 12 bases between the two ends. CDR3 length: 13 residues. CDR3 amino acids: CASSRSENSPLHF. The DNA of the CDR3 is TGTGCCAGCTCAAGGTCAGAGAATTCACCCCTCCACTTT.

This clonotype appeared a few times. The CDR3 bases are TGTGCCAGCAGTTACTCGGGGGTGGACGGGGAGCTGTTTTTT. Translating gives CASSYSGVDGELFF. The gene calls are TRBV6-2 or TRBV6-3 and TRBJ2-2, with D perhaps being TRBD1 or TRBD2 (5 bases each). CDR3 length equals 14 residues. V was clipped by 0 bases and J by 7 bases, with 9 bases between them. The germline V gene encodes CDR1 MNHEY and CDR2 SVGEGT.

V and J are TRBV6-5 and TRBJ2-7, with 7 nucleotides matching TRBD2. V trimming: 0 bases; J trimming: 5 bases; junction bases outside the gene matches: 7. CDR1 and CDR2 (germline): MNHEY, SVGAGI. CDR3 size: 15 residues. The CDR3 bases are TGTGCCAGCAGTTACTCCCCAATGGGGGGGGACGAGCAGTACTTC. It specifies CASSYSPMGGDEQYF.

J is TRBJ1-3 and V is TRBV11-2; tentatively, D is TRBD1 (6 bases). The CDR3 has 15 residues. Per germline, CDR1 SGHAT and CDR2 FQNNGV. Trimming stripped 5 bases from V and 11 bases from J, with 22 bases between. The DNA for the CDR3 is TGTGCCAGCAGCCTAGCCGGGACAACCGGTAGATCCATATATTTT. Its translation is CASSLAGTTGRSIYF.